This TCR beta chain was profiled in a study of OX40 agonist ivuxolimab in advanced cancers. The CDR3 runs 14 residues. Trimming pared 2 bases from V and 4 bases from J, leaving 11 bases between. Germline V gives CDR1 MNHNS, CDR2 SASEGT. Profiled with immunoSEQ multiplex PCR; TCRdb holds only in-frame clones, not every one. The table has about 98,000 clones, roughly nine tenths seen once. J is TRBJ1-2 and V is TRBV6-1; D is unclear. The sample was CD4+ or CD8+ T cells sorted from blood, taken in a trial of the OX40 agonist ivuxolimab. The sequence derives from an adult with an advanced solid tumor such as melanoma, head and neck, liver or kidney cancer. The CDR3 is CASSERQALYGYTF. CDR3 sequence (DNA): TGTGCCAGCAGTGAACGGCAGGCCCTCTATGGCTACACCTTC.